These T cell receptor beta chains were read from a single sample in a study of shared clonotypes between healthy human individuals. Some clones are missing from TCRdb's copy, which holds only in-frame ones; the method was immunoSEQ multiplex PCR. The data hold about 2 million clones, with 85% to 95% observed a single time. The sample taken for sequencing was naive CD4+ T cells sorted from blood. These receptors all come from a man aged 18 to 35 in good health. Each CDR3 is given with its conserved first and last residue. The D gene is left open where the match is weak. Not every row has a clone size; where given, it reads once, few, many or a size class.

abundance,d_gene,j_gene,v_gene,CDR3aa,CDR3nt
NA,NA,TRBJ2-5,TRBV5-1,CASSRDGEETQYF,TGCGCCAGCAGCAGGGACGGGGAAGAGACCCAGTACTTC
NA,NA,TRBJ1-1,TRBV2,CASSEADGGTEAFF,TGTGCCAGCAGTGAAGCGGACGGCGGCACTGAAGCTTTCTTT
NA,NA,TRBJ1-3,TRBV7-2,CASSTEGRTSGNTIYF,TGTGCCAGCAGCACCGAGGGTAGGACCTCTGGAAACACCATATATTTT
NA,TRBD2,TRBJ2-3,TRBV9,CASSVGTSGMSTDTQYF,TGTGCCAGCAGCGTAGGGACTAGCGGCATGAGCACAGATACGCAGTATTTT
once,NA,TRBJ2-3,TRBV9,CASSAHSRDTQYF,TGTGCCAGCAGCGCCCATTCACGAGATACGCAGTATTTT
NA,TRBD1,TRBJ2-7,TRBV7-2,CASSPRGPRYEQYF,TGTGCCAGCAGCCCTAGGGGGCCTCGATACGAGCAGTACTTC
NA,NA,TRBJ2-7,TRBV4-2,CASSQESGAPSKQYF,TGTGCCAGCAGCCAAGAATCGGGGGCCCCCAGCAAGCAGTACTTC
NA,TRBD1,TRBJ2-7,TRBV19,CASSKFPGQAYYEQYF,TGTGCCAGTAGTAAATTCCCGGGACAGGCCTACTACGAGCAGTACTTC
once,NA,TRBJ2-5,TRBV29-1,CSVVTGQETQYF,TGCAGCGTTGTGACAGGACAAGAGACCCAGTACTTC
NA,NA,TRBJ2-7,TRBV9,CASSTTSIGYEQYF,TGTGCCAGCAGCACAACTAGCATCGGGTACGAGCAGTACTTC
NA,NA,TRBJ1-2,TRBV30,CAWTPGYGYTF,TGTGCCTGGACCCCGGGCTATGGCTACACCTTC
NA,NA,TRBJ1-1,TRBV21-1,CASSKAGAEAFF,TGTGCCAGCAGCAAAGCGGGGGCAGAAGCTTTCTTT
NA,TRBD1,TRBJ1-2,TRBV6-5,CASSYLTGLGGYTF,TGTGCCAGCAGTTACTTGACAGGGCTGGGAGGCTACACCTTC
NA,TRBD1,TRBJ1-5,TRBV2,CASSGEGALNQPQHF,TGTGCCAGCAGTGGAGAGGGGGCCTTAAATCAGCCCCAGCATTTT
NA,NA,TRBJ2-3,TRBV5-6,CASSQRQGGTDTQYF,TGTGCCAGCAGCCAACGGCAGGGAGGAACAGATACGCAGTATTTT
NA,TRBD2,TRBJ2-3,TRBV9,CASRTGPSGATDTQYF,TGTGCCAGCAGAACCGGGCCTAGCGGGGCCACAGATACGCAGTATTTT
NA,NA,TRBJ1-5,TRBV2,CASSGVNQPQHF,TGTGCCAGCAGTGGGGTTAATCAGCCCCAGCATTTT
NA,NA,TRBJ1-1,TRBV6-6,CASTLTMNTEAFF,TGTGCCAGCACCCTTACTATGAACACTGAAGCTTTCTTT
NA,NA,TRBJ2-7,TRBV18,CASSPLVQGSFYEQYF,TGTGCCAGCTCCCCGCTGGTGCAGGGGAGTTTCTACGAGCAGTACTTC
NA,TRBD1,TRBJ2-1,TRBV13,CASSSDRGRDNEQFF,TGTGCCAGCAGCTCGGACAGGGGTCGGGACAATGAGCAGTTCTTC
NA,NA,TRBJ1-1,TRBV7-8,CASSLEKGEAFF,TGTGCCAGCAGCTTAGAGAAGGGGGAAGCTTTCTTT